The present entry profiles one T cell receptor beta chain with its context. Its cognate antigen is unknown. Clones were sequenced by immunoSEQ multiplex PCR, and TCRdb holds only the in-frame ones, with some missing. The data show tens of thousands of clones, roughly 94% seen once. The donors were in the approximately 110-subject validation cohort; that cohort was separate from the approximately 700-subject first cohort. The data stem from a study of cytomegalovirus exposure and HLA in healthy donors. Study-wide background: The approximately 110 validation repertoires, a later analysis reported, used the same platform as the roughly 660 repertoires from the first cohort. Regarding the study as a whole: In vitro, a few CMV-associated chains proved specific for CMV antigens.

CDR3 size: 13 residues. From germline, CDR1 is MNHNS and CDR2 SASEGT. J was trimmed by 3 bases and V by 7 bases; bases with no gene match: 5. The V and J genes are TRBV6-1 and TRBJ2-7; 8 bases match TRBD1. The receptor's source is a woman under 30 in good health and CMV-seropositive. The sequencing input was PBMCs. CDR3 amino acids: CASIMGQVYEQYF. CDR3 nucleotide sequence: TGTGCCAGCATCATGGGACAGGTCTACGAGCAGTACTTC.